Each of the 30 T cell receptor beta chains below was sequenced from the same sample in a study of T-cell reconstitution after alpha-beta-depleted transplantation in children. Unique molecular identifiers were incorporated into the prepared TCRbeta library. A single record per CDR3 protein comes from TCRdb applying MiXCR to the PCR reads. This repertoire shows some 340,000 distinct CDR3 sequences, around a tenth found once; its top ten account for around 2.5%. Sequenced here: PBMCs from the stem cell graft donor, sampled from the stem cell graft. All receptors derive from a human donor who donated a stem cell graft to a child with acute lymphoblastic leukemia.

This chain uses TRBV20-1 with TRBJ2-7; D gene unclear. Per the germline V gene, CDR1 is DFQATT and CDR2 is SNEGSKA (reference sequence). V lost 5 bases and J lost 5, with 10 bases in between. The CDR3 is made up of 11 amino acids. CDR3: CSAQVLNEQYF. The CDR3 nucleotides are TGCAGTGCTCAGGTCCTGAACGAGCAGTACTTC.

This clonotype was counted a few times. This chain joins TRBV10-3 and TRBJ2-2, with D perhaps given as TRBD1 or TRBD2 (5 bases each). Germline assignment: CDR1 ENHRY and CDR2 SYGVKD. This CDR3 spans 17 amino acids. Trimming removed 2 bases at V and 4 bases at J, with 17 bases between. CDR3 bases: TGTGCCATCAGTGAGAATAGACGAGGGACGGGCACCGGGGAGCTGTTTTTT. Its protein product is CAISENRRGTGTGELFF.

The rearrangement joins TRBV7-3 to TRBJ2-7, with 8 positions matching TRBD1. CDR3 length: 14 residues. V was clipped by 4 bases and J by 6 bases; unmatched bases: 8. The V gene's germline CDR1 is SGHTA and CDR2 FQGTGA. The CDR3 coding sequence is TGTGCCAGCAGCTCGTCGACAGGGGCCCTCGAGCAGTACTTC. This codes for CASSSSTGALEQYF.

This clonotype was seen more than once but under ten times. The V gene is TRBV30, the J gene TRBJ2-5; no firm D call. Germline V lookup: CDR1 GTSNPN, CDR2 SVGIG (reference sequence). The V gene lost 0 bases and the J gene lost 4 bases, with 9 bases spanning the gap. There are 13 residues in the CDR3. In DNA form, the CDR3 reads TGTGCCTGGAGTGTAGTACGCCCAGAGACCCAGTACTTC. It translates to CAWSVVRPETQYF.

In its sample, this clonotype was seen many times. The chain joins TRBV9 to TRBJ2-3; D is unclear. This CDR3 has 13 amino acids. V lost 0 bases and J 2 bases, leaving 4 bases between the germline ends. Germline CDR1 SGDLS, CDR2 YYNGEE. The CDR3 loop reads CASSVDHTDTQYF. DNA of the CDR3: TGTGCCAGCAGCGTAGACCACACAGATACGCAGTATTTT.

This clonotype was observed a handful of times. The chain carries TRBV15 and TRBJ1-1; D might be TRBD1 (5 bases). The V end was cut by 4 bases, the J end by 10 bases, with 13 bases between. This CDR3 has 12 amino acids. Looked up from germline, CDR1 is LNHNV and CDR2 is YYDKDF (reference sequence). This chain's CDR3 is CATSTQGGVAFF. In DNA form, the CDR3 reads TGTGCCACCAGCACGCAGGGTGGTGTAGCTTTCTTT.

This clonotype was detected a few times. CDR3 residues: CASSLELPRDEQYF. Here the CDR3 DNA reads TGTGCCAGCAGCTTAGAACTGCCTCGCGACGAGCAGTACTTC. The rearrangement links TRBV7-2 to TRBJ2-7; D gene uncertain. Germline assignment: CDR1 SGHTA and CDR2 FQGNSA. The CDR3 sequence is 14 residues long. V lost 1 base and J lost 5, with 12 bases in between.

J is TRBJ1-1 and V is TRBV19; a possible D gene is TRBD1 (6 bases). The CDR3 contains 14 residues. V gave up 3 bases and J gave up 9 bases, with 17 bases separating them. The germline gives CDR1 LNHDA, CDR2 SQIVND (reference sequence). The CDR3 region is CASSIGGPSAKAFF. CDR3 nucleotide sequence: TGTGCCAGTAGTATCGGGGGGCCGTCGGCAAAAGCTTTCTTT. Variable domain in full (rest from reference TRBV19 and TRBJ1-1): DGGITQSPKYLFRKEGQNVTLSCEQNLNHDAMYWYRQDPGQGLRLIYYSQIVNDFQKGDIAEGYSVSREKKESFPLTVTSAQKNPTAFYLCASSIGGPSAKAFFGQGTRLTVV.

V is TRBV20-1 and J is TRBJ2-2; 9 bases agree with TRBD2. Looked up from germline, CDR1 is DFQATT and CDR2 is SNEGSKA (reference sequence). This CDR3 comprises 16 residues. Germline trimming cut 1 base from V and 4 bases from J; bases unmatched to any gene: 7. Written as DNA, the CDR3 is TGCAGTGCTAGAGGAGAGGGACTAGCCCTCACCGGGGAGCTGTTTTTT. This gives the protein CSARGEGLALTGELFF.

This clonotype has only a few counts. This chain links TRBV7-3 with TRBJ2-1, with 11 bases identical to TRBD2. CDR1 is SGHTA, CDR2 FQGTGA, per germline. The CDR3 is 15 amino acids. Trimming removed 8 bases from V and 6 bases from J; junction bases left unmatched: 9. The DNA of the CDR3 is TGTGCCAGCGCTGAACTAGCGGGAGCTGGCAATGAGCAGTTCTTC. This encodes CASAELAGAGNEQFF.

This chain links TRBV7-8 with TRBJ2-5; TRBD1 agrees at 8 bases. J gave up 2 bases and V 3 bases, and 17 bases lay outside the gene matches. The CDR3 contains 19 residues. Germline values: CDR1 SGHVS, CDR2 FQNEAQ. The CDR3 here is CASSFPQGADTFEQETQYF. The CDR3 nucleotides are TGTGCCAGCAGCTTTCCCCAGGGGGCGGACACATTCGAGCAAGAGACCCAGTACTTC.

This clonotype has more than one count but fewer than ten. The V call is TRBV27, the J call TRBJ1-3, with D perhaps matching TRBD1 (6 bases). V was cut by 6 bases and J by 0 bases, with 12 bases left in between. Per germline, CDR1 MNHEY and CDR2 SMNVEV (reference sequence). The CDR3 length is 15 residues. The CDR3 DNA sequence: TGTGCCAGCAGCATACGGGGGGCCTCTGGAAACACCATATATTTT. Translation: CASSIRGASGNTIYF.

There are a few counts of this clonotype. The chain is built from TRBV21-1 and TRBJ2-3; no DNA check was done on the table's D call, TRBD1. TRBV21-1 is a pseudogene segment. This CDR3 comprises 16 residues. CDR3: CASSKPRDRVTDTQYF. The CDR3 nucleotides read TGTGCCAGCAGCAAACCTCGGGACAGGGTGACAGATACGCAGTATTTT.

The chain joins TRBV5-1 to TRBJ2-3; D ambiguous. V was pared by 5 bases and J by 3 bases, with 10 bases between. Per the germline V gene, CDR1 is SGHRS and CDR2 is YFSETQ. CDR3 size: 13 residues. CDR3 residues: CASSAVPTDTQYF. The CDR3 DNA reads as TGCGCCAGCAGTGCCGTCCCTACAGATACGCAGTATTTT.

The chain employs TRBV20-1 and TRBJ2-5; TRBD2 aligns across 10 bases. The CDR3 sequence is 14 residues long. V dropped 5 bases and J dropped 3; count of bases not matched to a gene: 6. Germline CDR1 reads DFQATT; CDR2 reads SNEGSKA (reference sequence). The CDR3 bases are TGCAGTGCTGGGGGGACTAGCGCGGAAGAGACCCAGTACTTC. The encoded protein is CSAGGTSAEETQYF.

This clonotype showed up just a few times. The rearrangement uses TRBV5-1 and TRBJ2-5; 10 bases match TRBD2. Losses at the gene ends were 3 bases for V and 2 bases for J; bases not matched to a gene: 7. CDR1 is SGHRS, CDR2 YFSETQ, per germline. CDR3 length: 16 amino acids. CDR3 nucleotide sequence: TGCGCCAGCAGCTCCCTACTAGCGGGACTGCAAGAGACCCAGTACTTC. Its protein is CASSSLLAGLQETQYF.

This clonotype was seen a few times. This chain uses TRBV27 with TRBJ2-7; the D is unclear. Trimming took 0 bases from V and 4 from J, leaving 7 bases between them. The CDR3 consists of 13 residues. The V gene's germline CDR1 is MNHEY and CDR2 SMNVEV (reference sequence). This CDR3 reads CASSLSPPYEQYF. The CDR3 nucleotides are TGTGCCAGCAGTTTATCGCCCCCTTACGAGCAGTACTTC.

This chain uses TRBV27 with TRBJ1-5; possible D gene TRBD1, 5 bases. CDR1 MNHEY and CDR2 SMNVEV come from the germline V gene (reference sequence). The CDR3 length is 14 residues. Trimming stripped 3 bases from V and 3 bases from J, with 9 bases between. The CDR3 DNA reads TGTGCCAGCAGTTTTGAAGGGGCCAATCAGCCCCAGCATTTT. Translated: CASSFEGANQPQHF.

This clonotype was found a few times. The CDR3 here is CASSLGTMAETQYF. CDR3 coding DNA: TGTGCCAGCAGTTTAGGCACGATGGCAGAGACCCAGTACTTC. This chain joins TRBV12-3 or TRBV12-4 and TRBJ2-5; D call uncertain. Trimming shortened V by 1 base and J by 4 bases, and 10 bases separated the two germline ends. This CDR3 has 14 amino acids.

This clonotype was seen a handful of times. This rearrangement joins TRBV12-3 or TRBV12-4 to TRBJ1-6, with D possibly being TRBD1 (5 bases). With 5 bases removed from V and 3 bases from J, the gap between germline ends came to 11 bases. The CDR3 runs to 15 residues. CDR3 sequence: CASSLLGHYNSPLHF. The DNA for the CDR3 is TGTGCCAGCAGTCTTCTAGGACACTATAATTCACCCCTCCACTTT.

V is TRBV10-3 and J is TRBJ2-1; D is unclear. The V and J ends lost 7 bases and 5 bases respectively, with 9 bases between them. From germline, CDR1 is ENHRY and CDR2 SYGVKD. The CDR3 is 12 residues long. The CDR3 sequence: CAITATDNEQFF. CDR3 in DNA: TGTGCCATCACGGCCACCGACAATGAGCAGTTCTTC.

This clonotype was seen more than once but under ten times. The gene calls are TRBV3-1 and TRBJ1-6, with D perhaps matching TRBD1 (5 bases). V gave up 0 bases and J gave up 9 bases, with 12 bases separating them. The CDR3 loop spans 15 amino acids. Germline CDR1 reads LGHDT; CDR2 reads YNNKEL (reference sequence). The CDR3 region has the DNA TGTGCCAGCAGCCAAGATTCAGGGTTTGCTTCACCCCTCCACTTT. Protein product: CASSQDSGFASPLHF.

This chain uses TRBV7-6 with TRBJ2-1, with D unclear. The germline V gene has CDR1 SGHVS and CDR2 FNYEAQ. This CDR3 comprises 13 residues. V was shortened by 5 bases and J by 4 bases, with 9 bases between the two germline ends. The CDR3 here is CASSARPYNEQFF. CDR3 nucleotides: TGTGCCAGCAGCGCCCGCCCTTACAATGAGCAGTTCTTC.

This clonotype was observed at least ten times. V gene TRBV4-1 combines with J gene TRBJ1-5, with D uncertain. Germline V lookup: CDR1 MGHRA, CDR2 YSYEKL. Trimming removed 1 base from V and 4 bases from J, with 5 bases in between. The length of the CDR3 is 13 residues. As DNA, the CDR3 is TGCGCCAGCAGCCAAGCGGTTAATCAGCCCCAGCATTTT. This translates into CASSQAVNQPQHF.

The chain uses TRBV4-1 and TRBJ2-1; 8 bases are shared with TRBD1. The CDR3 runs to 15 residues. The ends lost 5 bases at V and 0 bases at J; junction bases unmatched: 3. Germline V lookup: CDR1 MGHRA, CDR2 YSYEKL. The CDR3 nucleotides are TGCGCCAGCAGCAAACAGGGGGGCTCCTACAATGAGCAGTTCTTC. Its translation is CASSKQGGSYNEQFF.

The sample holds many counts of this clonotype. The gene calls are TRBV12-3 or TRBV12-4 and TRBJ2-5, with D perhaps assigned TRBD1 or TRBD2 (5 bases each). The CDR3 is made up of 15 amino acids. The germline V and J ends were trimmed by 5 bases and 5 bases, with 18 bases remaining between them. CDR3 DNA sequence: TGTGCCAGCAGTGAAATATGGGGGAAGGAGGAGACCCAGTACTTC. It encodes CASSEIWGKEETQYF.

The chain has TRBV29-1 and TRBJ2-7, with TRBD1 as a possible D gene (6 bases). The CDR3 is made up of 13 amino acids. Germline-derived CDR1 and CDR2 are SQVTM and ANQGSEA. Trimming cost V 4 bases and J 0 bases, with 10 bases left between them. In DNA form, the CDR3 reads TGCAGCGTTGCGGGACACCGCTCCTACGAGCAGTACTTC. Residues: CSVAGHRSYEQYF.

J is TRBJ1-6 and V is TRBV7-9; D unclear. Germline CDR1 SEHNR, CDR2 FQNEAQ (reference sequence). The CDR3 sequence is 13 residues long. The ends were cut back, 5 bases at V and 8 bases at J, with 10 bases in the middle. This chain's CDR3 is CASSGGWDSPLHF. The CDR3 bases are TGTGCCAGCAGCGGAGGATGGGATTCACCCCTCCACTTT.

This clonotype was counted ten times or more. V and J are TRBV28 and TRBJ2-3, with 9 bases fitting TRBD2. The V segment lost 6 bases and the J segment 1 base; nucleotides outside the gene matches: 5. Germline V gene data show CDR1 as MDHEN and CDR2 as SYDVKM. The CDR3 extends over 15 amino acids. The CDR3 loop is CASSPAGGGTDTQYF. CDR3 coding DNA: TGTGCCAGCAGCCCAGCGGGAGGAGGCACAGATACGCAGTATTTT.

This sequence joins TRBV5-1 and TRBJ2-3, with D possibly TRBD1 on 5 matching bases. V was cut by 6 bases and J by 4 bases, with 15 bases left in between. Germline assignment: CDR1 SGHRS and CDR2 YFSETQ. The CDR3 totals 14 residues. The CDR3 nucleotides read TGCGCCAGCATTTGGACCAGACAGTCAGATACGCAGTATTTT. It is translated as CASIWTRQSDTQYF.